Presented here are 29 T cell receptor beta chains from one specimen sequenced in a study of cytomegalovirus exposure and HLA in healthy donors. 13 Jbeta primers and 60 Vbeta primers were used for the PCR. Repertoires were generated with immunoSEQ multiplex PCR, while TCRdb's copy carries only in-frame clones and drops some. Of tens of thousands of clones in the sample, 80% were seen once. Input material: PBMCs. The receptors shown here come from a woman aged 40 to 50 in good health and CMV-seronegative.

The sample holds a few counts of this clone. This sequence joins TRBV5-6 and TRBJ2-5; a weak D match, TRBD2 (6 bases). CDR1 is SGHDT, CDR2 YYEEEE, per germline. The CDR3 consists of 13 residues. V was clipped by 4 bases and J by 5 bases, with 12 bases between them. CDR3 bases: TGTGCCAGCAGCCCACTAGCAGTTGAGACCCAGTACTTC. It yields the protein CASSPLAVETQYF.

In nucleotides, the CDR3 is TGTGCCCCGACAGGGACCGTCCCATGGAACACTGAAGCTTTCTTT. Amino acid sequence: CAPTGTVPWNTEAFF. This rearrangement joins TRBV7-9 to TRBJ1-1; 7 bases align to TRBD1. Unmatched junction bases numbered 13, after V lost 11 bases and J lost 1 base. Looked up from germline, CDR1 is SEHNR and CDR2 is FQNEAQ (reference sequence). CDR3 size: 15 residues.

J is TRBJ2-3 and V is TRBV7-9; 12 bases agree with TRBD2. Germline V lookup: CDR1 SEHNR, CDR2 FQNEAQ (reference sequence). V gave up 5 bases and J gave up 2 bases; unmatched junction bases: 5. The CDR3 sequence is 16 residues long. CDR3 residues: CASSRGLAGITDTQYF. As DNA, the CDR3 is TGTGCCAGCAGCCGGGGACTAGCGGGTATCACAGATACGCAGTATTTT.

V usage is TRBV9 and J usage is TRBJ2-1; 7 bases align to TRBD2. This CDR3 has 16 residues. Germline V lookup: CDR1 SGDLS, CDR2 YYNGEE. Trimming took 3 bases from V and 1 from J; bases not matched to a gene: 7. Here the CDR3 reads CASSAPSGLSYNEQFF. CDR3 DNA sequence: TGTGCCAGCAGCGCCCCTAGCGGCCTGTCCTACAATGAGCAGTTCTTC.

The chain joins TRBV10-3 to TRBJ2-7; D might be TRBD1 (6 bases). Germline V lookup: CDR1 ENHRY, CDR2 SYGVKD. V gave up 10 bases and J gave up 0 bases, with 13 bases separating them. The CDR3 covers 13 residues. Here the CDR3 DNA reads TGTGCCAGCAACTCACAGGGCTCCTACGAGCAGTACTTC. This gives the protein CASNSQGSYEQYF.

The chain uses TRBV28 and TRBJ2-5, with unresolved D. This CDR3 has 11 amino acids. CDR1 is MDHEN, CDR2 SYDVKM, per germline. V was trimmed by 8 bases and J by 5 bases, leaving 9 bases between them. The CDR3 DNA follows: TGTGCCAGCGCCTATATTGAGACCCAGTACTTC. This sequence encodes CASAYIETQYF.

The chain combines TRBV4-2 with TRBJ2-7; 14 bases map to TRBD2. Germline trimming cut 3 bases from V and 4 bases from J; bases unmatched to any gene: 8. Germline V CDR1 and CDR2: LGHNA, YNFKEQ. This CDR3 is built from 17 residues. CDR3 bases: TGTGCCAGCAGCCATTCCGGGACTAGCGGGAGAAATTACGAGCAGTACTTC. Residues: CASSHSGTSGRNYEQYF.

The CDR3 is CASSLAFAGGHPYNEQFF. CDR3 DNA: TGTGCCAGCAGCTTAGCCTTTGCGGGAGGGCATCCCTACAATGAGCAGTTCTTC. This chain connects TRBV13 to TRBJ2-1, with 9 bases lining up with TRBD2. Germline lookup yields CDR1 PRHDT and CDR2 FYEKMQ (reference sequence). The V and J ends lost 1 base and 2 bases, in that order; junction bases with no gene match: 9. This CDR3 comprises 18 residues.

The chain carries TRBV10-3 and TRBJ2-5; tentative D call: TRBD2 (5 bases). The CDR3 extends over 16 amino acids. The ends were cut back, 2 bases at V and 2 bases at J, with 15 bases in the middle. CDR1 is ENHRY and CDR2 is SYGVKD in the germline V gene. This chain's CDR3 is CAISEGLGEGQETQYF. The CDR3 bases are TGTGCCATCAGTGAGGGTCTCGGGGAAGGGCAAGAGACCCAGTACTTC.

In DNA, the CDR3 is TGTGCCAGCAGTTTAGGCGGTCGAGGCGCGGCTAATGAAAAACTGTTTTTT. Its protein product is CASSLGGRGAANEKLFF. V gene TRBV27 combines with J gene TRBJ1-4, with D unresolved. The CDR3 consists of 17 residues. V lost 2 bases to trimming and J lost 3 bases, with 16 bases between them. Germline CDR1 is MNHEY and CDR2 is SMNVEV (reference sequence).

This clone was counted once. The V and J genes are TRBV27 and TRBJ1-4; a weak D match, TRBD1 (6 bases). CDR1 is MNHEY and CDR2 is SMNVEV in the germline V gene (reference sequence). CDR3 length: 15 residues. Deletions cut 2 bases from V and 6 bases from J, with 13 bases between. Here the CDR3 DNA reads TGTGCCAGCAGTTTAACGGCGTACAGGGATGAAAAACTGTTTTTT. It encodes CASSLTAYRDEKLFF.

A remark on this clone: The same CDR3 also results from other DNA sequences found in this sample. This chain joins TRBV9 and TRBJ1-5, with TRBD1 as a possible D gene (5 bases). Trimming pared 0 bases from V and 4 bases from J, leaving 8 bases between. Germline V lookup: CDR1 SGDLS, CDR2 YYNGEE. CDR3 length: 14 amino acids. The DNA of the CDR3 is TGTGCCAGCAGCGTAGGGCAGGGAAATCAGCCCCAGCATTTT. It specifies CASSVGQGNQPQHF. The full variable domain, in which reference TRBV9 and TRBJ1-5 provide the parts outside the CDR3, is DSGVTQTPKHLITATGQRVTLRCSPRSGDLSVYWYQQSLDQGLQFLIQYYNGEERAKGNILERFSAQQFPDLHSELNLSSLELGDSALYFCASSVGQGNQPQHFGDGTRLSIL.

This clone is a singleton in its sample. The chain joins TRBV27 to TRBJ2-5; TRBD1 might be the D (6 bases). Germline V gives CDR1 MNHEY, CDR2 SMNVEV (reference sequence). The CDR3 runs 14 residues. Trimming stripped 5 bases from V and 0 bases from J, with 10 bases between. The CDR3 region has the DNA TGTGCCAGCAGTCGGGACACCTACCAAGAGACCCAGTACTTC. Its translation is CASSRDTYQETQYF.

The chain couples TRBV27 to TRBJ2-1, with 13 bases that match TRBD2. Germline trimming cut 4 bases from V and 5 bases from J; bases unmatched to any gene: 8. The CDR3 has 17 residues. CDR1 and CDR2 from the germline V gene are MNHEY and SMNVEV (reference sequence). The CDR3 protein is CASSSTSGRASDNEQFF. The CDR3 nucleotides are TGTGCCAGCAGTTCCACTAGCGGGAGGGCCTCAGACAATGAGCAGTTCTTC.

V is TRBV14 and J is TRBJ1-2; 9 positions agree with TRBD1. This CDR3 region has 14 residues. The V gene end was trimmed by 3 bases and the J gene end by 4 bases; junction bases not matched to a gene: 3. Germline assignment: CDR1 SGHDN and CDR2 FVKESK. In DNA, the CDR3 is TGTGCCAGCAGCCAGATGGGACAGGGCTATGGCTACACCTTC. This translates into CASSQMGQGYGYTF.

The chain couples TRBV7-3 to TRBJ2-1, with D perhaps matching TRBD2 (6 bases). Germline lookup yields CDR1 SGHTA and CDR2 FQGTGA. Trimming removed 0 bases from V and 3 bases from J, with 12 bases in between. The CDR3 totals 16 residues. The CDR3 spells CASSLTGGNLYNEQFF. In DNA form, the CDR3 reads TGTGCCAGCAGCTTAACTGGCGGGAATCTCTACAATGAGCAGTTCTTC.

The CDR3 DNA is TGTGCCAGCAGCTTAGACGGGGGGCCCTTTGACTACGAGCAGTACTTC. This codes for CASSLDGGPFDYEQYF. V and J are TRBV11-2 and TRBJ2-7; a weak D match, TRBD2 (7 bases). The germline V gene encodes CDR1 SGHAT and CDR2 FQNNGV. The V and J ends lost 0 bases and 3 bases respectively, with 15 bases between them. The CDR3 has 16 residues.

The chain combines TRBV4-2 with TRBJ2-7, with 8 bases aligning to TRBD1. The ends lost 1 base at V and 3 bases at J; junction bases unmatched: 23. The CDR3 loop spans 21 amino acids. The germline V gene encodes CDR1 LGHNA and CDR2 YNFKEQ. CDR3 protein: CASSQGDPRGRFGVSGYEQYF. DNA for the CDR3: TGTGCCAGCAGCCAAGGGGACCCCAGGGGGCGATTTGGAGTAAGTGGCTACGAGCAGTACTTC.

The chain combines TRBV10-3 with TRBJ2-1; 9 nucleotides agree with TRBD1. The trim removed 1 base at V and 6 bases at J, leaving 1 base unmatched. The CDR3 has 14 residues. Per the germline V gene, CDR1 is ENHRY and CDR2 is SYGVKD. CDR3 protein: CAISELTGGNEQFF. The CDR3, as DNA: TGTGCCATCAGTGAGTTGACAGGGGGCAATGAGCAGTTCTTC.

This clone showed up just a few times. The V gene is TRBV5-1, the J gene TRBJ2-2; 9 bases line up with TRBD2. This CDR3 is built from 13 residues. Per germline, CDR1 SGHRS and CDR2 YFSETQ. V dropped 5 bases and J dropped 7; count of bases not matched to a gene: 3. The CDR3 protein is CASRVAGDGELFF. DNA of the CDR3: TGCGCCAGCAGAGTAGCGGGAGACGGGGAGCTGTTTTTT.

The chain links TRBV10-3 to TRBJ2-7; no clear D gene. CDR3 length: 12 amino acids. CDR1 is ENHRY, CDR2 SYGVKD, per germline. V lost 6 bases, J lost 2 bases, and 8 bases lay in between. This CDR3 is CAISQNTYEQYF. In nucleotides, the CDR3 is TGTGCCATCAGCCAGAATACCTACGAGCAGTACTTC.

The V call is TRBV9, the J call TRBJ2-1; 9 bases agree with TRBD1. With V trimmed by 0 bases and J by 5 bases, 3 bases remained unmatched. Germline V lookup: CDR1 SGDLS, CDR2 YYNGEE. There are 15 residues in the CDR3. The CDR3 region has the DNA TGTGCCAGCAGCGTAGGGGGACAGGGTAACAATGAGCAGTTCTTC. Translating it yields CASSVGGQGNNEQFF.

The V and J genes are TRBV20-1 and TRBJ2-7; D is possibly TRBD2 (5 bases). From germline, CDR1 is DFQATT and CDR2 SNEGSKA (reference sequence). There are 11 residues in the CDR3. Trimming cost V 6 bases and J 6 bases, with 12 bases left between them. The CDR3 nucleotides read TGCAGTGCCCCGAGGGTAAGCGAGCAGTACTTC. It is translated as CSAPRVSEQYF.

The chain recombines TRBV19 with TRBJ2-3; D is unclear. Trimming cost V 3 bases and J 1 base, with 5 bases left between them. This CDR3 comprises 13 residues. CDR1 is LNHDA, CDR2 SQIVND, per germline (reference sequence). CDR3 in amino acids: CASSMAGTDTQYF. Written as DNA, the CDR3 is TGTGCCAGTAGTATGGCTGGCACAGATACGCAGTATTTT. Variable domain in full (rest from reference TRBV19 and TRBJ2-3): DGGITQSPKYLFRKEGQNVTLSCEQNLNHDAMYWYRQDPGQGLRLIYYSQIVNDFQKGDIAEGYSVSREKKESFPLTVTSAQKNPTAFYLCASSMAGTDTQYFGPGTRLTVL.

The rearrangement uses TRBV5-8 and TRBJ1-5; 10 bases are shared with TRBD1. V was pared by 9 bases and J by 6 bases, with 18 bases of the junction left unmatched. The germline V gene has CDR1 SGHTS and CDR2 YDEGEE. The CDR3 totals 17 residues. The CDR3 DNA is TGTGCCACCATCCTGCCCGACAGGGGGCTTGTTACTCAGCCCCAGCATTTT. Protein: CATILPDRGLVTQPQHF. The variable domain in full, with the rest retrieved from reference TRBV5-8 and TRBJ1-5, is EAGVTQSPTHLIKTRGQQATLRCSPISGHTSVYWYQQALGLGLQFLLWYDEGEERNRGNFPPRFSGRQFPNYSSELNVNALELEDSALYLCATILPDRGLVTQPQHFGDGTRLSIL.

V usage is TRBV11-2 and J usage is TRBJ2-3; 10 nucleotides agree with TRBD2. Germline trimming cut 6 bases from V and 3 bases from J; bases unmatched to any gene: 12. CDR3 length: 17 residues. Germline V gene data show CDR1 as SGHAT and CDR2 as FQNNGV. DNA for the CDR3: TGTGCCAGCAGGCAACTAGCGGGGAGGGGGCGGACAGATACGCAGTATTTT. It is translated as CASRQLAGRGRTDTQYF.

The rearrangement uses TRBV2 and TRBJ2-3; D might be TRBD2 (5 bases). The germline gives CDR1 SNHLY, CDR2 FYNNEI. CDR3 length: 14 amino acids. V was cut by 8 bases and J by 1 base, with 13 bases left in between. The chain's CDR3 is CASGGASGTDTQYF. The CDR3 nucleotides are TGTGCCAGCGGAGGAGCCAGCGGCACAGATACGCAGTATTTT. Filled out from reference TRBV2 and TRBJ2-3, the complete variable domain reads EPEVTQTPSHQVTQMGQEVILRCVPISNHLYFYWYRQILGQKVEFLVSFYNNEISEKSEIFDDQFSVERPDGSNFTLKIRSTKLEDSAMYFCASGGASGTDTQYFGPGTRLTVL.

The chain recombines TRBV5-1 with TRBJ2-7; 9 bases agree with TRBD1. The CDR3 consists of 13 residues. V was clipped by 3 bases and J by 4 bases; unmatched bases: 2. From germline, CDR1 is SGHRS and CDR2 YFSETQ. The CDR3 DNA sequence: TGCGCCAGCAGCTGGGACAGGGCTTACGAGCAGTACTTC. Protein: CASSWDRAYEQYF.

In this sample, this clone turned up once. The V gene is TRBV30, the J gene TRBJ2-2; 10 bases align to TRBD1. CDR3 length: 15 amino acids. Germline V gene data show CDR1 as GTSNPN and CDR2 as SVGIG (reference sequence). J was trimmed by 0 bases and V by 5 bases; bases with no gene match: 3. CDR3 residues: CAWETGGANTGELFF. The CDR3 region has the DNA TGTGCCTGGGAGACAGGGGGCGCGAACACCGGGGAGCTGTTTTTT.